These 21 T cell receptor beta chains were all obtained from the same sample, sequenced in a study of beta chain features in type 1 diabetes. Study-level points and caveats: Shortening of TCRB CDR3s, moderate but significant, appeared in all four CD4+ subsets of Type 1 diabetes patients.

Of the isolated RNA, all was reverse transcribed, and so the sequenced material was expressed TCRB transcripts. Clones were sequenced by immunoSEQ multiplex PCR, and TCRdb holds only the in-frame ones, with some missing. Of hundreds of thousands of clones in the sample, around 15% were seen once. For these receptors, no antigen is known. Sequencing input: naive CD4+ T cells from blood. The receptors stem from a man between 18 and 35 years old with type 1 diabetes.

This chain links TRBV7-2 with TRBJ2-5; possible D gene TRBD2, 5 bases. The CDR3 has 15 amino acids. CDR1 and CDR2 from the germline V gene are SGHTA and FQGNSA. V was cut by 0 bases and J by 1 base, with 9 bases left in between. The CDR3 region is CASSLAGMPQETQYF. CDR3 nucleotide sequence: TGTGCCAGCAGCTTAGCCGGGATGCCCCAAGAGACCCAGTACTTC.

This clone has only a few counts. The V and J genes are TRBV21-1 and TRBJ2-2; the DNA was not used to check the table's D call, TRBD1. TRBV21-1 is flagged as a pseudogene. The CDR3 is 16 residues long. The CDR3 protein is CASTEPTGRNTGELFF. Here the CDR3 DNA reads TGTGCCAGCACCGAACCGACAGGGAGGAACACCGGGGAGCTGTTTTTT.

The CDR3 nucleotides read TGTGCCAGCAGTGAAGCTCCCCGGTCGGGCTACACCTTC. It specifies CASSEAPRSGYTF. The chain carries TRBV6-1 and TRBJ1-2, with unresolved D. The CDR3 has 13 residues. Germline V gene lookup returns CDR1 MNHNS and CDR2 SASEGT. Trimming took 0 bases from V and 8 from J, leaving 10 bases between them.

This chain connects TRBV29-1 to TRBJ2-4, with 8 nucleotides matching TRBD2. CDR3 size: 18 residues. Looked up from germline, CDR1 is SQVTM and CDR2 is ANQGSEA. J lost 0 bases, V lost 6 bases, and 16 bases had no gene match. CDR3 in amino acids: CSVDGTLAGRAAKNIQYF. CDR3 coding DNA: TGCAGCGTGGACGGGACCCTTGCCGGGAGGGCAGCCAAAAACATTCAGTACTTC.

The chain carries TRBV27 and TRBJ1-2, with D possibly TRBD1 on 5 matching bases. The CDR3 is made up of 13 amino acids. The V and J ends lost 8 bases and 3 bases respectively, with 13 bases between them. Per germline, CDR1 MNHEY and CDR2 SMNVEV (reference sequence). The CDR3 coding sequence is TGTGCCAGCGGATTATGGGGGTACTATGGCTACACCTTC. It is translated as CASGLWGYYGYTF.

Notes on this clone: This sample also contains other DNA sequences that code for the same CDR3. The chain couples TRBV7-2 to TRBJ1-1, with D possibly being TRBD1 (5 bases). The CDR3 is made up of 13 amino acids. The V end was cut by 4 bases, the J end by 1 base, with 7 bases between. Germline values: CDR1 SGHTA, CDR2 FQGNSA. The CDR3 spells CASSSGQNTEAFF. CDR3 DNA: TGTGCCAGCAGCTCAGGGCAGAACACTGAAGCTTTCTTT.

The J gene is TRBJ1-5, the V gene TRBV9; 8 bases agree with TRBD1. V lost 4 bases to trimming and J lost 9 bases; unmatched junction nucleotides: 15. CDR3 length equals 16 residues. Germline CDR1 SGDLS, CDR2 YYNGEE. CDR3 amino acids: CASSPDRGNEIGPQHF. The CDR3, as DNA: TGTGCCAGCAGCCCAGACAGGGGTAACGAGATAGGGCCCCAGCATTTT.

This rearrangement joins TRBV27 to TRBJ2-7, with D perhaps TRBD2 (6 bases). V was cut by 3 bases and J by 1 base, with 13 bases left in between. The CDR3 is made up of 15 amino acids. Germline CDR1 MNHEY, CDR2 SMNVEV (reference sequence). CDR3 bases: TGTGCCAGCAGTTTTTCGCAGGGAGGATCCTACGAGCAGTACTTC. Amino acids: CASSFSQGGSYEQYF.

This clone was counted between two and nine times. The V and J genes are TRBV5-1 and TRBJ1-2; D remains unclear. Germline CDR1 and CDR2: SGHRS and YFSETQ. The CDR3 totals 11 residues. Trimming took 0 bases from V and 5 from J, leaving 2 bases between them. The CDR3 DNA sequence: TGCGCCAGCAGCTTGGGATATGGCTACACCTTC. Its protein product is CASSLGYGYTF.

The chain links TRBV14 to TRBJ2-5; the match to TRBD1 covers 7 bases. The V and J ends lost 0 bases and 5 bases, in that order; junction bases with no gene match: 12. The CDR3 has 17 residues. Germline CDR1 and CDR2: SGHDN and FVKESK. In DNA, the CDR3 is TGTGCCAGCAGCCAAGATGAGGGGACAGCTTGGTGGGAGACCCAGTACTTC. Amino acids: CASSQDEGTAWWETQYF.

A note on this clone: In the same sample, other DNA sequences code for this CDR3. The chain combines TRBV5-1 with TRBJ2-2, with D tentatively TRBD1 (6 bases). Trimming took 1 base from V and 5 from J, leaving 6 bases between them. Germline V gives CDR1 SGHRS, CDR2 YFSETQ. The CDR3 runs to 13 residues. The CDR3 is CASSLTGTGELFF. CDR3 nucleotides: TGCGCCAGCAGCTTGACAGGGACCGGGGAGCTGTTTTTT.

This clone has just a few counts. The chain links TRBV29-1 to TRBJ1-1; 7 bases are shared with TRBD1. This CDR3 is built from 13 residues. Germline values: CDR1 SQVTM, CDR2 ANQGSEA. V lost 7 bases, J lost 4 bases, and 9 bases stayed unmatched. CDR3: CSGRWQGVTEAFF. CDR3 bases: TGCAGCGGAAGATGGCAGGGGGTCACTGAAGCTTTCTTT.

Only a few counts were recorded for this clone. The gene calls are TRBV9 and TRBJ1-2, with a weak D call TRBD1 (5 bases). The V end lost 4 bases, the J end lost 4 bases, and 11 bases lay between the germline ends. The CDR3 covers 13 residues. Germline V lookup: CDR1 SGDLS, CDR2 YYNGEE. CDR3 region: CASSPRDGYGYTF. CDR3 nucleotide sequence: TGTGCCAGCAGCCCGCGGGACGGCTATGGCTACACCTTC.

This clone was counted a few times. The chain joins TRBV25-1 to TRBJ2-5; 11 nucleotides match TRBD1. The junction had 21 bases not matched to a gene; V was cut back by 5 bases and J by 10 bases. Germline loops: CDR1 MGHDK, CDR2 SYGVNS. This CDR3 contains 18 residues. CDR3 nucleotides: TGTGCCAGCAGTTCAACTCAAGGGCGGGACAGGGGGTCTGGGGACCAGTACTTC. It encodes CASSSTQGRDRGSGDQYF. Drawing the rest from reference TRBV25-1 and TRBJ2-5, the complete variable domain is EADIYQTPRYLVIGTGKKITLECSQTMGHDKMYWYQQDPGMELHLIHYSYGVNSTEKGDLSSESTVSRIRTEHFPLTLESARPSHTSQYLCASSSTQGRDRGSGDQYFGPGTRLLVL.

The chain combines TRBV5-1 with TRBJ2-2; TRBD1 agrees at 9 bases. With 1 base clipped from V and 2 bases from J, the junction kept 3 bases outside the gene matches. In germline, CDR1 is SGHRS, CDR2 YFSETQ. The length of the CDR3 is 16 residues. The CDR3 spells CASSLPGQGNTGELFF. The CDR3 nucleotides are TGCGCCAGCAGCTTGCCGGGACAGGGAAACACCGGGGAGCTGTTTTTT.

This clone showed up just a few times. The chain recombines TRBV28 with TRBJ2-2, with 9 bases matching TRBD1. CDR3 length: 15 amino acids. The germline V gene has CDR1 MDHEN and CDR2 SYDVKM. V shed 5 bases and J 1 base; nucleotides not matched to a gene: 2. CDR3: CASSGGQGNTGELFF. CDR3 sequence (DNA): TGTGCCAGCAGTGGGGGACAGGGGAACACCGGGGAGCTGTTTTTT.

This clone was counted a few times. The chain uses TRBV6-6 and TRBJ2-7; no clear D. V was pared by 5 bases and J by 6 bases, with 17 bases between. The CDR3 contains 14 residues. Germline V lookup: CDR1 MNHNY, CDR2 SVGAGI (reference sequence). The CDR3 DNA is TGTGCCAGCAGTACCCTATTGCCGGAAGGCGAGCAGTACTTC. This translates into CASSTLLPEGEQYF.

This clone appeared a few times. This same CDR3 is encoded by further DNA sequences in the sample. The rearrangement uses TRBV7-2 and TRBJ2-3; 12 positions match TRBD2. Germline loops: CDR1 SGHTA, CDR2 FQGNSA. The CDR3 length is 16 residues. The V gene end was trimmed by 1 base and the J gene end by 1 base; junction bases not matched to a gene: 0. The CDR3 bases are TGTGCCAGCAGCTTAGGACTAGCGGGGGGCACAGATACGCAGTATTTT. Protein sequence: CASSLGLAGGTDTQYF.

The table lists this clone with a few counts. The chain recombines TRBV14 with TRBJ2-7; D is unclear. The V gene lost 0 bases and the J gene lost 5 bases, with 14 bases spanning the gap. The CDR3 has 15 residues. Germline values: CDR1 SGHDN, CDR2 FVKESK. CDR3 amino acids: CASSQDPLVADEQYF. The DNA for the CDR3 is TGTGCCAGCAGCCAAGACCCTTTAGTCGCGGACGAGCAGTACTTC.

This clone has just a few counts. Other DNA sequences of this sample code for an identical CDR3. The chain carries TRBV5-1 and TRBJ1-2; a weak D match, TRBD1 (5 bases). V lost 4 bases, J lost 0 bases, and 10 bases lay in between. The CDR3 covers 14 residues. Per the germline V gene, CDR1 is SGHRS and CDR2 is YFSETQ. The CDR3 region has the DNA TGCGCCAGCAGCCCTGGACAAGCTAACTATGGCTACACCTTC. It codes for CASSPGQANYGYTF.

This clone was counted a few times. The chain is built from TRBV11-2 and TRBJ1-4; the D gene is possibly TRBD1 (5 bases). CDR3 length: 14 residues. Looked up from germline, CDR1 is SGHAT and CDR2 is FQNNGV. Trimming took off 3 bases at V and 3 bases at J, with 8 bases between the two ends. The CDR3 loop reads CASSFSGSNEKLFF. The CDR3 nucleotides read TGTGCCAGCAGCTTTTCAGGGTCTAATGAAAAACTGTTTTTT.